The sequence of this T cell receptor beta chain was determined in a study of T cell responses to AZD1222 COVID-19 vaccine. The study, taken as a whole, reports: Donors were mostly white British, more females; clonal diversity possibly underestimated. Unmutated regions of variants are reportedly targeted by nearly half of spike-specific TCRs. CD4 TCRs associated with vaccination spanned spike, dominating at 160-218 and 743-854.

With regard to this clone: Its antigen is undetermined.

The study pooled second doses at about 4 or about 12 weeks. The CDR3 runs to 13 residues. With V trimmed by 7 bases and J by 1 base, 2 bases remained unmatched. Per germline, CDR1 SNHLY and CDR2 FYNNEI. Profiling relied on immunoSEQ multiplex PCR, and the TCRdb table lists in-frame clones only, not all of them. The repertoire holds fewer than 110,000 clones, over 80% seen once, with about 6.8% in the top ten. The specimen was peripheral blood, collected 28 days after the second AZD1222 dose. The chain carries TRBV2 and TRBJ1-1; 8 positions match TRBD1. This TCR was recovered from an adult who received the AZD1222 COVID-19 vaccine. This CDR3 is CASKQGANTEAFF. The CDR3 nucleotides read TGTGCCAGCAAGCAGGGGGCGAACACTGAAGCTTTCTTT.